Below, one TCR beta chain is given with its context. What it binds is not known. The data are from a study of cytomegalovirus exposure and HLA in healthy donors. V dropped 4 bases and J dropped 10; count of bases not matched to a gene: 7. Germline V gives CDR1 SNHLY, CDR2 FYNNEI. CDR3 length equals 12 residues. With 60 Vbeta and 13 Jbeta primers, the PCR was carried out. Measured with immunoSEQ multiplex PCR; TCRdb has only the in-frame clones, and not every one. The data contain about 130,000 clones, approximately 84% of them singletons. Healthy donors of bone marrow made up the group. Study observations and caveats: Researchers had no immune exposure information except CMV serostatus available. In a later analysis, the majority of CMV-associated beta chains seemingly showed HLA restriction. A list of 164 TCR beta chains associated with cytomegalovirus was given.

The chain carries TRBV2 and TRBJ2-7, with TRBD1 identical over 7 bases. This clonotype was sampled from a boy between 2 and 15 years old in good health and CMV-seronegative. Sequencing was performed on PBMCs. Here the CDR3 DNA reads TGTGCCAGCAGTGGGGACAGAGGGGACCAGTACTTC. Its translation: CASSGDRGDQYF.